These 21 T cell receptor beta chains were sequenced from one sample in a study of cytomegalovirus exposure and HLA in healthy donors (dated by TCRdb to about 2017). The library was generated by the immunoSEQ multiplex PCR assay. The multiplex PCR relied on a mix of 60 forward primers for TCR Vbeta segments and 13 reverse primers for TCR Jbeta segments. This is the immuneACCESS table as TCRdb keeps it, with only in-frame sequences that have V and J called. A part of the clones is gone; compared with another copy, unresolved V genes explain less than half, and the rest is unexplained. The sample yields over 150,000 clones; roughly 71% were counted once. The ten largest account for 7.4% of the sample. The sequenced material came from PBMCs. Receptor source: a male donor in good health and CMV-seropositive.

In this sample, this clone turned up once. DNA of the CDR3: TGTGCCTGGAGTAGACAGGGCAGTAACTATGGCTACACCTTC. Translation gives CAWSRQGSNYGYTF. The rearrangement joins TRBV30 to TRBJ1-2; TRBD1 matches 7 bases. Germline CDR1 and CDR2: GTSNPN and SVGIG (reference sequence). Germline trimming cut 2 bases from V and 1 base from J; bases unmatched to any gene: 4. CDR3 size: 14 residues.

As DNA, the CDR3 is TGTGCCAGCAGCCTGATGCGCCCAGGACAGGGAGCTGGCTACACCTTC. This encodes CASSLMRPGQGAGYTF. V and J are TRBV7-9 and TRBJ1-2, with 8 bases fitting TRBD1. This CDR3 region has 16 residues. In germline, CDR1 is SEHNR, CDR2 FQNEAQ (reference sequence). The V segment lost 5 bases and the J segment 7 bases; nucleotides outside the gene matches: 15.

The rearrangement joins TRBV5-5 to TRBJ1-5; D possibly corresponds to TRBD1 (5 bases). CDR1 is SGHKS, CDR2 YYEKEE, per germline (reference sequence). CDR3 length equals 15 residues. V was clipped by 4 bases and J by 5 bases, with 16 bases between them. In DNA form, the CDR3 reads TGTGCCAGCAGCAGAACCCCAGGGAATCATCAGCCCCAGCATTTT. Translating it yields CASSRTPGNHQPQHF.

This rearrangement joins TRBV19 to TRBJ2-7; TRBD1 matches 8 bases. This CDR3 contains 14 residues. The junction had 2 bases not matched to a gene; V was cut back by 4 bases and J by 0 bases. Germline-derived CDR1 and CDR2 are LNHDA and SQIVND (reference sequence). DNA of the CDR3: TGTGCCAGTAGTAACGGACAGGGCTCCTACGAGCAGTACTTC. Protein: CASSNGQGSYEQYF.

The chain links TRBV7-9 to TRBJ1-1; a possible D gene is TRBD1 (5 bases). CDR3 length: 14 amino acids. The germline V gene has CDR1 SEHNR and CDR2 FQNEAQ (reference sequence). V lost 1 base, J lost 3 bases, and 9 bases lay in between. For the CDR3, the DNA is TGTGCCAGCAGCTTAGGGGGCGGATACACTGAAGCTTTCTTT. Translated: CASSLGGGYTEAFF.

There are a few counts of this clone. The chain uses TRBV6-1 and TRBJ2-7, with D possibly TRBD1 on 5 matching bases. V was pared by 4 bases and J by 5 bases, with 15 bases between. There are 14 residues in the CDR3. In germline, CDR1 is MNHNS, CDR2 SASEGT. The CDR3 is CASSVGQGFHEQYF. The DNA of the CDR3 is TGTGCCAGCAGTGTGGGTCAGGGTTTCCACGAGCAGTACTTC.

This clone has a handful of counts. The gene calls are TRBV2 and TRBJ1-1; possible D gene TRBD1, 6 bases. Per the germline V gene, CDR1 is SNHLY and CDR2 is FYNNEI. V lost 7 bases to trimming and J lost 1 base, with 13 bases between them. The CDR3 runs to 14 residues. CDR3 in amino acids: CASNKIRGNTEAFF. In nucleotides, the CDR3 is TGTGCCAGCAATAAAATCAGGGGGAACACTGAAGCTTTCTTT.

The V call is TRBV5-1, the J call TRBJ2-3; D not resolved. Germline V lookup: CDR1 SGHRS, CDR2 YFSETQ. This CDR3 has 14 amino acids. The V end was cut by 0 bases, the J end by 0 bases, with 5 bases between. CDR3: CASSLGRSTDTQYF. Written as DNA, the CDR3 is TGCGCCAGCAGCTTGGGCAGGAGCACAGATACGCAGTATTTT.

This clone was picked up one time. The chain couples TRBV5-1 to TRBJ2-7, with TRBD2 matching 7 bases. With V trimmed by 2 bases and J by 0 bases, 8 bases remained unmatched. The CDR3 contains 16 residues. Per germline, CDR1 SGHRS and CDR2 YFSETQ. The CDR3 here is CASSFLKAGSSYEQYF. The CDR3 DNA is TGCGCCAGCAGCTTCCTAAAAGCGGGGAGCTCCTACGAGCAGTACTTC.

This clone ranks as medium-sized. The rearrangement links TRBV7-6 to TRBJ1-5; unclear D gene. The CDR3 runs 20 residues. Trimming cost V 3 bases and J 5 bases, with 29 bases left between them. Germline V gene lookup returns CDR1 SGHVS and CDR2 FNYEAQ. The CDR3 DNA sequence: TGTGCCAGCAGCTTTAGCGTACCCTGTTGGCTCCACTCTCGATATCAGCCCCAGCATTTT. It is translated as CASSFSVPCWLHSRYQPQHF.

The genes are TRBV2 and TRBJ2-5; 9 bases align to TRBD1. The end of the DNA fits TRBJ2-7 better, so the J call may be wrong. Germline loops: CDR1 SNHLY, CDR2 FYNNEI. CDR3 length equals 14 residues. The CDR3 DNA sequence: TGTGCCAGCAGTTCCGGGACAGGGTCCTACGAGCAGTACTTC. Amino acids: CASSSGTGSYEQYF.

Written as DNA, the CDR3 is TGTGCCAGCAGCGTCGCCGGGACAGGGGGACGGGAGACCCAGTACTTC. Amino acid sequence: CASSVAGTGGRETQYF. The genes are TRBV7-2 and TRBJ2-5, with TRBD1 matching over 11 bases. Per germline, CDR1 SGHTA and CDR2 FQGNSA. This CDR3 is built from 16 residues. The V and J ends lost 5 bases and 5 bases, in that order; junction bases with no gene match: 10.

This clone showed up just a few times. A junction end diverges from the germline sequence, so it may reflect a read error. Different DNA sequences within this sample yield the same CDR3. In DNA form, the CDR3 reads TGCGCCAGCAGCCAAGATGGTCTCCGGTATGATGAGCAGTTCTTC. The encoded protein is CASSQDGLRYDEQFF. The chain joins TRBV5-4 to TRBJ2-1; no clear D gene. The CDR3 sequence is 15 residues long. CDR1 SGHNT and CDR2 YYREEE come from the germline V gene (reference sequence).

This clone was seen only a few times. The chain has TRBV5-5 and TRBJ1-5; D gene unclear. From germline, CDR1 is SGHKS and CDR2 YYEKEE (reference sequence). CDR3 length equals 17 residues. The V end was cut by 1 base, the J end by 0 bases, with 14 bases between. The CDR3 loop is CASSLLAEIPSNQPQHF. The CDR3 DNA follows: TGTGCCAGCAGCTTGTTAGCGGAGATACCTAGCAATCAGCCCCAGCATTTT.

The sample holds a few counts of this clone. The rearrangement uses TRBV4-1 and TRBJ2-7; the D gene is possibly TRBD2 (5 bases). The CDR3 totals 14 residues. The V gene lost 0 bases and the J gene lost 3 bases, with 9 bases spanning the gap. The V gene's germline CDR1 is MGHRA and CDR2 YSYEKL. Here the CDR3 DNA reads TGCGCCAGCAGCCAAGAGGAGGATATCTACGAGCAGTACTTC. This gives the protein CASSQEEDIYEQYF.

The chain uses TRBV19 and TRBJ1-1; D not certain. CDR1 and CDR2 (germline): LNHDA, SQIVND (reference sequence). The CDR3 consists of 13 residues. Trimming left V 6 bases short and J 4 bases short, with 12 bases between. The CDR3: CASSFVGGTEAFF. The CDR3 DNA reads as TGTGCCAGTAGCTTCGTCGGCGGCACTGAAGCTTTCTTT.

The chain uses TRBV27 and TRBJ1-3; D not resolved. The CDR3 covers 13 residues. V was clipped by 6 bases and J by 0 bases, with 6 bases between them. Per the germline V gene, CDR1 is MNHEY and CDR2 is SMNVEV (reference sequence). This CDR3 is CASRDFSGNTIYF. CDR3 bases: TGTGCCAGCAGGGACTTCTCTGGAAACACCATATATTTT.

The chain carries TRBV7-3 and TRBJ2-5; D possibly corresponds to TRBD2 (5 bases). Deletions cut 5 bases from V and 5 bases from J, with 12 bases between. The CDR3 loop spans 13 amino acids. In germline, CDR1 is SGHTA, CDR2 FQGTGA. The CDR3 nucleotides are TGTGCCAGCAGCAGGGATTCGGGGGAGACCCAGTACTTC. This encodes CASSRDSGETQYF. The full variable domain, in which reference TRBV7-3 and TRBJ2-5 provide the parts outside the CDR3, is GAGVSQTPSNKVTEKGKYVELRCDPISGHTALYWYRQSLGQGPEFLIYFQGTGAADDSGLPNDRFFAVRPEGSVSTLKIQRTERGDSAVYLCASSRDSGETQYFGPGTRLLVL.

This sequence joins TRBV27 and TRBJ2-2; D is perhaps TRBD1 (6 bases). The length of the CDR3 is 13 residues. Germline CDR1 is MNHEY and CDR2 is SMNVEV (reference sequence). V dropped 3 bases and J dropped 8 bases, with 10 bases sitting between them. CDR3 DNA: TGTGCCAGCAGTTTCAGGGGTTTGGGGGAGCTGTTTTTT. Protein: CASSFRGLGELFF.

This sequence joins TRBV7-2 and TRBJ2-1, with D tentatively TRBD2 (5 bases). With 1 base removed from V and 2 bases from J, the gap between germline ends came to 9 bases. The CDR3 length is 15 residues. Germline V lookup: CDR1 SGHTA, CDR2 FQGNSA. CDR3 amino acids: CASSLEVGAYNEQFF. The CDR3 region has the DNA TGTGCCAGCAGCTTAGAAGTGGGAGCCTACAATGAGCAGTTCTTC. Variable domain in full (rest from reference TRBV7-2 and TRBJ2-1): GAGVSQSPSNKVTEKGKDVELRCDPISGHTALYWYRQSLGQGLEFLIYFQGNSAPDKSGLPSDRFSAERTGGSVSTLTIQRTQQEDSAVYLCASSLEVGAYNEQFFGPGTRLTVL.

This chain joins TRBV13 and TRBJ2-5; no firm D call. The J call could be wrong; TRBJ2-7 is a better fit for the DNA end. Germline V gene lookup returns CDR1 PRHDT and CDR2 FYEKMQ (reference sequence). The CDR3 totals 16 residues. CDR3 sequence (DNA): TGTGCCAGCAGCTTAGGGCGGCCTACGTCCTACTACGAGCAGTACTTC. Encoded protein: CASSLGRPTSYYEQYF.